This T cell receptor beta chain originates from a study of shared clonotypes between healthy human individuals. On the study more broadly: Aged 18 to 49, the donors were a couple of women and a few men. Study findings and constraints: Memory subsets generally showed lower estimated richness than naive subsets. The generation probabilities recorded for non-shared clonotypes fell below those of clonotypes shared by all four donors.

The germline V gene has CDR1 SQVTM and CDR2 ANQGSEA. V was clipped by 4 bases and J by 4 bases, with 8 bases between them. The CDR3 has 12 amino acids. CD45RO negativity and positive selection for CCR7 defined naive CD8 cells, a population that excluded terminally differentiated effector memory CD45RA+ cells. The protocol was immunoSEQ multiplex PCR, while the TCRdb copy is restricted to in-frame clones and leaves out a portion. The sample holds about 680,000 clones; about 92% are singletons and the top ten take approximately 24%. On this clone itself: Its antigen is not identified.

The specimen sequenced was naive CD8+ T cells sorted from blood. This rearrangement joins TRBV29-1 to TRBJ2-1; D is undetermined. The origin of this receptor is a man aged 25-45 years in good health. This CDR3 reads CSVVENYNEQFF. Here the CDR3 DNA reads TGCAGCGTTGTTGAAAATTACAATGAGCAGTTCTTC.